These T cell receptor beta chains were read from a single sample in a study of T cell repertoires in cytomegalovirus infection. TCRdb used MiXCR to reprocess the reads, holding one entry per CDR3 protein. The table includes about 130,000 distinct CDR3 sequences, 24% detected once. Their target antigens are unknown. The sample was PBMCs, sequenced either directly or after in vitro stimulation (not recorded which). All receptors derive from a human donor in good health (CMV status not recorded). Some clones in this sample may be carry-over from other donors' samples. Both conserved end residues are part of each CDR3. The D gene is left open where the match is weak. Size values are once, few and many counts, or a class for expanded clones, and some rows have none.

NA	TRBV6-5	TRBJ2-3	NA	TGTGCCTCCCGGATGGAGGGCCGCACAGATACGCAGTATTTT	CASRMEGRTDTQYF
many	TRBV7-8	TRBJ2-2	TRBD1	TGTGCCAGCAGCTTAGTGGACAGGGAGAACACCGGGGAGCTGTTTTTT	CASSLVDRENTGELFF
few	TRBV7-2	TRBJ1-1	NA	TGTGCCAGCAGGGCGGGGTATGGGGCTTACACTGAAGCTTTCTTT	CASRAGYGAYTEAFF
few	TRBV20-1	TRBJ2-6	NA	TGCAGTGCTAACGGGGTTAGTGGGGCCAACGTCCTGACTTTC	CSANGVSGANVLTF
NA	TRBV12-3/TRBV12-4	TRBJ1-6	NA	TGTGCCAGCAGACGGGGGGGGGTGCGGAATTCACCCCTCCACTTT	CASRRGGVRNSPLHF
NA	TRBV7-4	TRBJ2-3	NA	TGTGCCAGCAGCTTAGCGTCAGTGGGAGATACGCAGTATTTT	CASSLASVGDTQYF
many	TRBV20-1	TRBJ2-1	TRBD2	TGCAGTGCTAGAGATGGGGGACTAGCGGGGTGGGGGGGGGTCAATGAGCAGTTCTTC	CSARDGGLAGWGGVNEQFF
many	TRBV7-2	TRBJ2-1	NA	TGTGCCAGCAGCTCCAGGACAGCCCCCGGGGTCAATGAGCAGTTCTTC	CASSSRTAPGVNEQFF
NA	TRBV20-1	TRBJ1-2	TRBD1	TGCAGTGCTAGAGGACAGGGGGCGCGGGATGGCTACACCTTC	CSARGQGARDGYTF
few	TRBV27	TRBJ1-3	NA	TGTGCCAGCAGTTCGCGCCTGGGACCGGACGGATTCTCTGGAAACACCATATATTTT	CASSSRLGPDGFSGNTIYF
NA	TRBV6-1	TRBJ2-1	TRBD2	TGTGCCAGCAGCAGACTAGCTGACGATCTTTACAATGAGCAGTTCTTC	CASSRLADDLYNEQFF
few	TRBV7-2	TRBJ2-7	NA	TGTGCCAGCACCAAATGGACTCCCACCTCCTACGAGCAGTACTTC	CASTKWTPTSYEQYF
many	TRBV19	TRBJ2-3	TRBD2	TGTGCCAGTAGTTCCTCCCTTAGCGCTGGGGGGGCAGATACGCAGTATTTT	CASSSSLSAGGADTQYF
NA	TRBV6-2/TRBV6-3	TRBJ1-1	TRBD1	TGTGCCAGCAGACAGAATGGGGACAGCACTGAAGCTTTCTTT	CASRQNGDSTEAFF
many	TRBV12-5	TRBJ1-5	NA	TGTGCTAGTGGTTTTGGAGGGGGCAATCAGCCCCAGCATTTT	CASGFGGGNQPQHF
many	TRBV15	TRBJ2-2	NA	TGTGCCACCAGCAGAGATGCCGCCGGGGAGCTGTTTTTT	CATSRDAAGELFF
NA	TRBV10-3	TRBJ1-3	NA	TGTGCCATCAGTGATGGGTCCTCTGGAAACACCATATATTTT	CAISDGSSGNTIYF
NA	TRBV15	TRBJ2-1	NA	TGTGCCACCAGCGGTAGCGGCGTCGGGCAGTTCTTC	CATSGSGVGQFF
many	TRBV6-1	TRBJ2-3	NA	TGTGCCAGCAAGACTGGGCCCAGGGAGGTAGTTACGCAGTATTTT	CASKTGPREVVTQYF
few	TRBV15	TRBJ2-2	NA	TGTGCCACCAGCGAAACCAAATACAGGGTCACCGGGGAGCTGTTTTTT	CATSETKYRVTGELFF
few	TRBV7-9	TRBJ1-4	TRBD1	TGTGCCAGCCAGGGGGGACTTAATGAAAAACTGTTTTTT	CASQGGLNEKLFF
NA	TRBV6-2/TRBV6-3	TRBJ2-1	NA	TGTGCCAGCAGCATGGGGGGTTGGAATGAGCAGTTCTTC	CASSMGGWNEQFF
few	TRBV7-9	TRBJ1-3	NA	TGTGCCAGCAGCTTCGATGGAAACACCATATATTTT	CASSFDGNTIYF
many	TRBV7-2	TRBJ2-1	TRBD2	TGTGCCAGCAGCTCGGGACTAGTTGACAATGAGCAGTTCTTC	CASSSGLVDNEQFF
many	TRBV7-8	TRBJ2-7	TRBD1	TGTGCCAGCAGCCGAAAGGACAGGGGTACCTACGAGCAGTACTTC	CASSRKDRGTYEQYF
NA	TRBV19	TRBJ1-4	TRBD1	TGTGCCGCCAGGGGGACTGCAACTAATGAAAAACTGTTTTTT	CAARGTATNEKLFF
NA	TRBV4-2	TRBJ2-1	NA	TGTGCCAGCAGCCCTTTTGACCCGGGACAAGGGACTCCGAGCTCCTACAATGAGCAGTTCTTC	CASSPFDPGQGTPSSYNEQFF
many	TRBV11-3	TRBJ1-1	NA	TGTGCCAGCAGCCCTGGGGGGCGAGATGAAGCTTTCTTT	CASSPGGRDEAFF
NA	TRBV20-1	TRBJ2-7	NA	TGCAGTGCTATCCTAGGGGGTGTTGAGTACTTC	CSAILGGVEYF
few	TRBV6-5	TRBJ2-7	NA	TGTGCCAGCAGTTACGCTAGCCGTAACTACGAGCAGTACTTC	CASSYASRNYEQYF
many	TRBV12-3/TRBV12-4	TRBJ2-1	NA	TGTGCCAGCAGTTCTCCGGGCTACAATGAGCAGTTCTTC	CASSSPGYNEQFF
NA	TRBV7-9	TRBJ2-1	NA	TGTGCCAGCAGCTTAGAAAACTTCTACAATGAGCAGTTCTTC	CASSLENFYNEQFF
many	TRBV7-2	TRBJ2-1	NA	TGTGCCAGCAGCTTAGCGAAGGGATTTAACGAGCAGTTCTTC	CASSLAKGFNEQFF
NA	TRBV19	TRBJ1-4	NA	TGTGCCAGTAGTTGGCGGCTTACGGATGAAAAACTGTTTTTT	CASSWRLTDEKLFF
NA	TRBV28	TRBJ2-1	NA	TGTGCCAGCAGAGCCGGGCCCAAGGGTCCCTACAATGAGCAGTTCTTC	CASRAGPKGPYNEQFF
NA	TRBV7-3	TRBJ1-6	NA	TGTGCCAGCAGCCCGGCGGGAGGACAACCCCTCCACTTT	CASSPAGGQPLHF
few	TRBV6-1	TRBJ2-1	NA	TGTGCCAGCGGCCGGACTACCCGTGTGTATGAGCAGTTCTTC	CASGRTTRVYEQFF
many	TRBV7-8	TRBJ2-7	NA	TGTGCCAGCAACCCCCAGGGGCGGTTCTCCTACGAGCAGTACTTC	CASNPQGRFSYEQYF
NA	TRBV5-6	TRBJ1-5	TRBD1	TGTGCCAGCAGCTTGACAGGGGGCGTTCAGCCCCAGCATTTT	CASSLTGGVQPQHF
many	TRBV7-2	TRBJ1-2	TRBD1	TGTGCCAGCACAATTTCGGGGACAGGGAGAAACTATGGCTACACCTTC	CASTISGTGRNYGYTF
NA	TRBV29-1	TRBJ2-7	NA	TGCAGCGTCGCGGATCCCTACCTGGGGCAGTACTTC	CSVADPYLGQYF
few	TRBV4-3	TRBJ2-5	NA	TGCGCCAGCAGCCGCGAGCAGGTCCCAGGGGAGACCCAGTACTTC	CASSREQVPGETQYF